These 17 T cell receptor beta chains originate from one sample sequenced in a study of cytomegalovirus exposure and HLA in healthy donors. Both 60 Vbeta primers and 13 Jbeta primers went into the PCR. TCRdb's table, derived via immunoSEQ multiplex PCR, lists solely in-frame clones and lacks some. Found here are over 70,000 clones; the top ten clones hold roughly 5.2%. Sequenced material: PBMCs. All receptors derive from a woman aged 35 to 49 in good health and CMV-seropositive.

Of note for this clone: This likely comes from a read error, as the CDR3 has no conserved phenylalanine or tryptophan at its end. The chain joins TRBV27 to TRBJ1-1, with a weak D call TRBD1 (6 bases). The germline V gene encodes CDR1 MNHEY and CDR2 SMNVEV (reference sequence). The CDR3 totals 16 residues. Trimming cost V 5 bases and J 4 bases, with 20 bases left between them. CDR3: CASSTVREGVGTEAFL. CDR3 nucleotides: TGTGCCAGCAGTACAGTACGTGAGGGGGTGGGCACTGAAGCTTTCCTT.

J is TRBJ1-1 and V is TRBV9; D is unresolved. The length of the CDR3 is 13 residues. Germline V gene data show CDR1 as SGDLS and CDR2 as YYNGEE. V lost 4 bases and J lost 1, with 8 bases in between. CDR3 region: CASSLSGNTEAFF. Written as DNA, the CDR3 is TGTGCCAGCAGCCTTTCAGGGAACACTGAAGCTTTCTTT.

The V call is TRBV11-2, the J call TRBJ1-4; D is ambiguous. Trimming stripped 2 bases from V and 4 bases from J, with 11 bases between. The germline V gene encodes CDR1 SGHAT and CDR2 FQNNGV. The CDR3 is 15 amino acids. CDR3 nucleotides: TGTGCCAGCAGCTTAAAAGCGGCAGATAATGAAAAACTGTTTTTT. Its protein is CASSLKAADNEKLFF.

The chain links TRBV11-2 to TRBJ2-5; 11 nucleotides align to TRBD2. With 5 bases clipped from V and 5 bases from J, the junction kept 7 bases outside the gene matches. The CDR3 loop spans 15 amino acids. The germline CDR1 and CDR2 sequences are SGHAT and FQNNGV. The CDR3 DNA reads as TGTGCCAGCAGCGTTAGTCCTAGCGGGAGGGAGACCCAGTACTTC. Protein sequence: CASSVSPSGRETQYF. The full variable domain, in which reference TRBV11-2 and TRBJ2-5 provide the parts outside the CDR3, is EAGVAQSPRYKIIEKRQSVAFWCNPISGHATLYWYQQILGQGPKLLIQFQNNGVVDDSQLPKDRFSAERLKGVDSTLKIQPAKLEDSAVYLCASSVSPSGRETQYFGPGTRLLVL.

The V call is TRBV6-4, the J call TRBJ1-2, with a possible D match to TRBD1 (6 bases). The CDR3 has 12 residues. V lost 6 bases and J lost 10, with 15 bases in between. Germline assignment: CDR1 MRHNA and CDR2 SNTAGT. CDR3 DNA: TGTGCCAGCAGGGGAGGGGGACAAAACTACACCTTC. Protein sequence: CASRGGGQNYTF.

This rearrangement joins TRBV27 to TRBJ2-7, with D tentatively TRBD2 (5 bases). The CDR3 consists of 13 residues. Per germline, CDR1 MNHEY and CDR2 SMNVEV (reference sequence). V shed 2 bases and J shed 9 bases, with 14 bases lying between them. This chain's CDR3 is CASSLEGMAGQYF. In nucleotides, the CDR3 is TGTGCCAGCAGTTTAGAGGGCATGGCGGGGCAGTACTTC.

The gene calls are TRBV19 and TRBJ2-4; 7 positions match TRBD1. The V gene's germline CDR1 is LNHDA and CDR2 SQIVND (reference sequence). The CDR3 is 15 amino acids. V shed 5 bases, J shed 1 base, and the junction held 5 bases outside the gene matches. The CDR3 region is CASSVLRGAKNIQYF. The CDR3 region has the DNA TGTGCCAGTAGTGTCCTCAGGGGGGCCAAAAACATTCAGTACTTC.

CDR3 sequence (DNA): TGTGCCAGCAGTTTCGAGGGAGGGCTGTCGGAAGCTTTCTTT. Protein product: CASSFEGGLSEAFF. This chain joins TRBV28 and TRBJ1-1, with D uncertain. The CDR3 extends over 14 amino acids. Germline CDR1 and CDR2: MDHEN and SYDVKM. Trimming took 3 bases from V and 8 from J, leaving 16 bases between them.

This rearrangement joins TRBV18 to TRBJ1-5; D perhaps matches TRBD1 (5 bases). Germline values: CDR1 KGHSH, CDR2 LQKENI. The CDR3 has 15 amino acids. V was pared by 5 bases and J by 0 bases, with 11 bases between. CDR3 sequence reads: CASSSPQGSNQPQHF. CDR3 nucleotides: TGTGCCAGCTCATCCCCCCAGGGTAGCAATCAGCCCCAGCATTTT.

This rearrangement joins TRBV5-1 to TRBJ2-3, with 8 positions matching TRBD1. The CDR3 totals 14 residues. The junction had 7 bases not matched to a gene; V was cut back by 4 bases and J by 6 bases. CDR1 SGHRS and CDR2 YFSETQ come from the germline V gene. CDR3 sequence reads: CASSDNRGADTQYF. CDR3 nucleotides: TGCGCCAGCAGCGATAACAGGGGGGCGGATACGCAGTATTTT.

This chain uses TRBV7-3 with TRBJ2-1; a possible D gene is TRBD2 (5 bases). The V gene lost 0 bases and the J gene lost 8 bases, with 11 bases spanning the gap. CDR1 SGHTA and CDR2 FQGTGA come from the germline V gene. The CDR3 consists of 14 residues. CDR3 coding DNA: TGTGCCAGCAGCTTAACGCCCGAGGAGGATGAGCAGTTCTTC. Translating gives CASSLTPEEDEQFF. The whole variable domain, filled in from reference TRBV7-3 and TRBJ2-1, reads GAGVSQTPSNKVTEKGKYVELRCDPISGHTALYWYRQSLGQGPEFLIYFQGTGAADDSGLPNDRFFAVRPEGSVSTLKIQRTERGDSAVYLCASSLTPEEDEQFFGPGTRLTVL.

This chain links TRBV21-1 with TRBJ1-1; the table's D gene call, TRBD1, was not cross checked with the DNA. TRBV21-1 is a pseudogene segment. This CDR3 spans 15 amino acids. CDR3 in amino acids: CASSTRGYVYTEAFF. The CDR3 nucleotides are TGTGCCAGCAGCACAAGGGGCTACGTATACACTGAAGCTTTCTTT.

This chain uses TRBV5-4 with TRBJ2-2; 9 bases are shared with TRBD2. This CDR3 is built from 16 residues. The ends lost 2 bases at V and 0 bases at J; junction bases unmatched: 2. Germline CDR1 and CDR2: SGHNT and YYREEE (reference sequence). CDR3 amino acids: CASSLQRGANTGELFF. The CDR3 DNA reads TGTGCCAGCAGCTTACAGCGGGGGGCGAACACCGGGGAGCTGTTTTTT.

The CDR3 reads CASSETSGGTGNEQFF. For the CDR3, the DNA is TGCGCCAGCAGCGAAACTAGCGGGGGGACTGGCAATGAGCAGTTCTTC. The chain uses TRBV5-1 and TRBJ2-1, with 12 nucleotides matching TRBD2. CDR3 size: 16 residues. Germline-derived CDR1 and CDR2 are SGHRS and YFSETQ. V lost 4 bases, J lost 6 bases, and 8 bases stayed unmatched.

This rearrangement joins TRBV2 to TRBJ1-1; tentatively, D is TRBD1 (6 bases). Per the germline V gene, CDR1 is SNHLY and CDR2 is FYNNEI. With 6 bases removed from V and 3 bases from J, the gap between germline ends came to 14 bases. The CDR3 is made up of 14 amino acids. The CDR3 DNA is TGTGCCAGCAGCCTACAGGGAAGGGACACTGAAGCTTTCTTT. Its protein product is CASSLQGRDTEAFF.

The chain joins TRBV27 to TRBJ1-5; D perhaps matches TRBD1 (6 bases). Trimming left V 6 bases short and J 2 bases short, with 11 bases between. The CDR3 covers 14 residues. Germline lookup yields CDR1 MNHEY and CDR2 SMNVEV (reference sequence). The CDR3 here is CASSLEGGNQPQHF. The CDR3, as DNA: TGTGCCAGCAGCCTTGAGGGGGGCAATCAGCCCCAGCATTTT.

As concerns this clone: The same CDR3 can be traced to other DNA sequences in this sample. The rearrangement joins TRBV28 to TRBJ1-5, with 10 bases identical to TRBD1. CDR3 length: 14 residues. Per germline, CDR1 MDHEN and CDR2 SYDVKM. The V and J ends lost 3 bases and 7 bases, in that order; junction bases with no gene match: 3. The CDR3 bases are TGTGCCAGCAGTTTGACAGGGGGCAGGCAGCCCCAGCATTTT. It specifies CASSLTGGRQPQHF.